This TCR beta chain was found in a study of CD8 T cells in Susac syndrome (dated by TCRdb to between 2019 and 2020). Background on the whole study: Repertoire sequencing was used to test whether CD8+ T cell activation and differentiation in Susac syndrome was antigen driven. The clonality of the CD8+ T cell repertoire was compared across approximately 11 healthy donors, about 14 Susac syndrome patients and fewer than 16 multiple sclerosis patients. Summary of the overall study and its limitations: The TCR sequencing and HLA analysis was acknowledged to have included a relatively small number of individuals.

About this clonotype itself: Its antigen is currently not known. Per-nucleotide qualities are absent, and no much larger clonotype sits a single base away.

V is reduced by 7 bases and J by 6 bases, leaving a spacing of 16 bases between them. CDR1 and CDR2 (MNHEY, SVGAGI) derive from the germline V gene. Including the terminal cysteine and phenylalanine, the CDR3 comprises 13 residues. The sequence is cut down to CDR3 DNA, 39 bases in frame from base 1. Peripheral blood CD8+ and CD4+ T cells from healthy donors, Susac syndrome patients and multiple sclerosis patients were profiled using high-throughput TCR beta sequencing. Multiple sclerosis controls were treatment-naive patients with stable or active relapsing-remitting disease fulfilling revised McDonald criteria. Bulk CD8+ and CD4+ T cells were purified by magnetic negative isolation, whereas CD8+ TEMRA cells were enriched by FACS. Blood was drawn into EDTA tubes, processed within 24 hours, and PBMCs were isolated by density gradient centrifugation. PBMCs intended for TCR sequencing were cryopreserved in liquid nitrogen and thawed later in a water bath at 37 degrees C. The sorted or isolated CD4+, CD8+ and CD8+ TEMRA cells reached a purity of at least 90%.

RNA was extracted using the RNeasy kit, and about 0.45 to 1 microgram was reverse transcribed with random hexamers. TCR beta CDR3 regions were amplified with the immunoSEQ multiplex PCR assay covering 54 Vbeta and 13 Jbeta segments. PCR amplification bias was corrected by using a synthetic template baseline for primer optimization and computational correction. Per the source publication's procedure: Reads were annotated to V, D and J genes according to IMGT and were analyzed with immunoSEQ Analyzer, with only productive sequences retained. To calculate clonality, Shannon entropy was normalized by log2 of the number of productive unique sequences and then subtracted from one. Public and private clones were assessed among the 100 most prevalent clones of each patient and control. Clones were defined as Susac-specific when absent from the healthy and MS cohorts, from over a thousand published viral clones and from other ImmuneACCESS disease sequences. TCRdb took the public reads, trimmed them with fastp at Q25, ran MiXCR for clone calling and kept in-frame beta chains. Each entry is one CDR3 protein sequence, shown with its most common DNA and genes. In this record, the V and J calls reflect TCRdb's handling and not the investigators' own analysis. The sample records some 150,000 distinct CDR3 sequences, around 96% of which are singletons. Of the sample, roughly 0.2% is held by the ten largest clones.

The source of this sequence is a human donor with multiple sclerosis. The chain links TRBV6-5 with TRBJ2-7, with an unclear D gene assignment. Sequencing used CD8+ T cells from PBMCs. This receptor carries the CDR3 CASTLGFLSEQYF. The sequence in DNA is TGTGCCAGCACCCTCGGGTTCCTTAGCGAGCAGTACTTC.